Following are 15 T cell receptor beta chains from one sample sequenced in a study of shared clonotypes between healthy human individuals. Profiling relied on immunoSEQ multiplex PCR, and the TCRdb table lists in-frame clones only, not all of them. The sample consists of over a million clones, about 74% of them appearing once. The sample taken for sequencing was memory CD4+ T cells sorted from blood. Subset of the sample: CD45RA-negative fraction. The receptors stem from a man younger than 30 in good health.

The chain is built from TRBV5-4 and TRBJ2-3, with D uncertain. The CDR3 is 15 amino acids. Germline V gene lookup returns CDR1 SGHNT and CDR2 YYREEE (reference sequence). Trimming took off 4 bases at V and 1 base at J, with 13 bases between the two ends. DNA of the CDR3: TGTGCCAGCAGCCCCGGTGGCGTCCGCACAGATACGCAGTATTTT. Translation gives CASSPGGVRTDTQYF.

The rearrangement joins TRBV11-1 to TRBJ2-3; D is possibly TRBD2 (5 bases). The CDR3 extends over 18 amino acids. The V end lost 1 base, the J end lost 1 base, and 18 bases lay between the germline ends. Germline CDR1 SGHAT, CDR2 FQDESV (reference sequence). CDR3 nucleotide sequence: TGTGCCAGCAGCTTAGAAGCGGCGGGTCCCCTTCGCACAGATACGCAGTATTTT. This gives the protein CASSLEAAGPLRTDTQYF.

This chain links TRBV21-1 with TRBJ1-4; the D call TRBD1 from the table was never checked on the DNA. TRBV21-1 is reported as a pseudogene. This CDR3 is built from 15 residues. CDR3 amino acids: CASSRVDRSNEKLFF. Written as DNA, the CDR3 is TGTGCCAGCAGCAGAGTGGACAGGTCAAATGAAAAACTGTTTTTT.

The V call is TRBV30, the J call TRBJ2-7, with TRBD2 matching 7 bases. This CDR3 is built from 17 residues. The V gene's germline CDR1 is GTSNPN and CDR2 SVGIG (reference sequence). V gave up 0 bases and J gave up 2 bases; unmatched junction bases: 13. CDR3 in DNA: TGTGCCTGGAGTGTACGATACGGCGGGGGTGGACCCTACGAGCAGTACTTC. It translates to CAWSVRYGGGGPYEQYF.

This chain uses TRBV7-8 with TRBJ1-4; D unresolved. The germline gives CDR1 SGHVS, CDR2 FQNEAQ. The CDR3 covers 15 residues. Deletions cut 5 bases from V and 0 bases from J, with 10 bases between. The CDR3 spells CASSPDEATNEKLFF. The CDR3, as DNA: TGTGCCAGCAGCCCGGATGAGGCAACTAATGAAAAACTGTTTTTT.

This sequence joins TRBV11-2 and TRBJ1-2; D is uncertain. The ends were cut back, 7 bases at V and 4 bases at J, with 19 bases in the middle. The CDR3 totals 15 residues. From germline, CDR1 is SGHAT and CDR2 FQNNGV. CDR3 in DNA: TGTGCCAGCACCCGATCGCGGGGTGCCCGCTATGGCTACACCTTC. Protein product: CASTRSRGARYGYTF.

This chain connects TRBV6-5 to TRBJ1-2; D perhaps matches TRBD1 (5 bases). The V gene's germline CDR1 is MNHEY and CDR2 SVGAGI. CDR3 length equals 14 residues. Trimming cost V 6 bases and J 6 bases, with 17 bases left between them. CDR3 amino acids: CASRPPGRGDGYTF. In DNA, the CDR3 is TGTGCCAGCAGACCCCCGGGGAGGGGTGATGGCTACACCTTC.

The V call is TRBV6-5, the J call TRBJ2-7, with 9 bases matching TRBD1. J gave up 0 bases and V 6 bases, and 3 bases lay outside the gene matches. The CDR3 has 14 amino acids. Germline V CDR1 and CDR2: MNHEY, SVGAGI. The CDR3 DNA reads TGTGCCAGCAGAGGGACAGGGAGCTCCTACGAGCAGTACTTC. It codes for CASRGTGSSYEQYF.

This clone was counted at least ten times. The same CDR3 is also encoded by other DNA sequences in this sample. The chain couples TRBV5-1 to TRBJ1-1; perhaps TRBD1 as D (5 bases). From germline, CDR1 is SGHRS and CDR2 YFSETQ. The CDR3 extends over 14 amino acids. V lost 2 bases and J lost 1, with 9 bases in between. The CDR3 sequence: CASSFGRGNTEAFF. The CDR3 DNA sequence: TGCGCCAGCAGCTTCGGAAGGGGGAACACTGAAGCTTTCTTT.

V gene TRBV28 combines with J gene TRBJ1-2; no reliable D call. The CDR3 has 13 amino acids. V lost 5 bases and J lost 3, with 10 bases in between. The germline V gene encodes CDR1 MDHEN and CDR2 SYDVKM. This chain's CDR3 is CASSATLDYGYTF. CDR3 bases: TGTGCCAGCAGTGCCACTCTAGACTATGGCTACACCTTC.

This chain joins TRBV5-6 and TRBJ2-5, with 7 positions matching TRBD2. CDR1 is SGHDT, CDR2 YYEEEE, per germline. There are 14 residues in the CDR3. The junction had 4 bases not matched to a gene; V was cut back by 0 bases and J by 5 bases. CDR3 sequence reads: CASSLAGGGETQYF. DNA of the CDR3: TGTGCCAGCAGCTTGGCGGGGGGAGGCGAGACCCAGTACTTC.

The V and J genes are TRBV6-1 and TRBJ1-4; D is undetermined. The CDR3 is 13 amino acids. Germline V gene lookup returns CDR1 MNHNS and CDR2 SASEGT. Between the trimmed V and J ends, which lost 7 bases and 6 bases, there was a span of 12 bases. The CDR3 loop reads CASTPGSDEKLFF. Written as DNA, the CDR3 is TGTGCCAGCACGCCAGGCAGTGATGAAAAACTGTTTTTT.

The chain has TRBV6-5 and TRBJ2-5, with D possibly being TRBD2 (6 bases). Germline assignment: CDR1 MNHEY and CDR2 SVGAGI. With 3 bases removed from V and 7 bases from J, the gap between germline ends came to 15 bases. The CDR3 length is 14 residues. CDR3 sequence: CASSYDVRRGTQYF. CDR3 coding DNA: TGTGCCAGCAGTTATGACGTGAGGAGGGGGACCCAGTACTTC.

CDR3 sequence (DNA): TGTGCCGGGGGGTACCAAGAGACCCAGTACTTC. Translated: CAGGYQETQYF. The chain combines TRBV30 with TRBJ2-5; perhaps TRBD2 as D (6 bases). CDR1 is GTSNPN, CDR2 SVGIG, per germline (reference sequence). CDR3 length equals 11 residues. Between the trimmed V and J ends, which lost 8 bases and 0 bases, there was a span of 7 bases.

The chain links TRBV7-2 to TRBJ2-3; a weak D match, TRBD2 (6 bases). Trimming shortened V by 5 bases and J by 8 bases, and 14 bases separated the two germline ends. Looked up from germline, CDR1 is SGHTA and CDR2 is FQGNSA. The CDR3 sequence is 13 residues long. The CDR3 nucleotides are TGTGCCAGCAGCACTGGGACTCGCGGTACGCAGTATTTT. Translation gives CASSTGTRGTQYF.